These T cell receptor beta chains were read from a single sample in a study of T cells in Graves' hyperthyroidism and ophthalmopathy. In TCRdb, the multiplex PCR reads were re-called with MiXCR into one record per CDR3 protein. This table holds 450,000 to 550,000 distinct CDR3 sequences, less than 25% found once. The sequencing input was blood. These TCRs come from a woman aged 25 to 39 with Graves' ophthalmopathy. The CDR3 runs from the conserved cysteine through the conserved F or W. Each record gives: V gene, J gene, clone size, D gene, CDR3 protein, CDR3 DNA. D genes are given only for firm matches. Where a row states a size, it is once, few, many or the class of an expanded clone; other rows omit it.

TRBV9	TRBJ2-7	many	.	CASSVGGSAGYEQYF	TGTGCCAGCAGCGTAGGAGGTAGCGCGGGATACGAGCAGTACTTC
TRBV18	TRBJ2-7	.	.	CASSLSLGGEMYEQYF	TGTGCCAGCTCACTGTCTTTGGGGGGCGAGATGTACGAGCAGTACTTC
TRBV6-1	TRBJ1-2	few	TRBD1	CASRTGPYGYTF	TGTGCCAGCAGGACAGGGCCCTATGGCTACACCTTC
TRBV20-1	TRBJ2-5	many	.	CSARVTAQETQYF	TGCAGTGCTAGAGTTACGGCCCAAGAGACCCAGTACTTC
TRBV12-3/TRBV12-4	TRBJ1-1	.	.	CASSLSGGAWGTEAFF	TGTGCCAGCAGTTTATCGGGGGGCGCTTGGGGCACTGAAGCTTTCTTT
TRBV11-1	TRBJ2-7	many	.	CASSPGPYEEQYF	TGTGCCAGCAGTCCCGGGCCCTACGAGGAGCAGTACTTC
TRBV28	TRBJ2-4	few	TRBD2	CQGGAGKNIKYF	TGTCAGGGAGGGGCTGGGAAAAACATTAAGTACTTC
TRBV29-1	TRBJ1-2	many	TRBD1	CNVLGQGDGYTF	TGCAACGTATTAGGACAGGGGGATGGCTACACCTTC
TRBV6-2/TRBV6-3	TRBJ1-1	many	TRBD1	CASSYGQGSEAFF	TGTGCCAGCAGCTACGGACAGGGATCGGAAGCTTTCTTT
TRBV6-1	TRBJ2-2	.	.	CASSTGRQEFTGELFF	TGTGCCAGCAGTACGGGAAGGCAGGAGTTCACCGGGGAGCTGTTTTTT
TRBV11-2	TRBJ1-5	many	.	CASSLDNTNSNQPQHF	TGTGCCAGCAGCTTAGATAACACTAATAGCAATCAGCCCCAGCATTTT
TRBV7-8	TRBJ2-2	.	TRBD2	CASSLVSGTSGRSGELFF	TGTGCCAGCAGCTTAGTATCCGGAACTAGCGGGAGGTCCGGGGAGCTGTTTTTT
TRBV4-1	TRBJ2-7	few	TRBD1	CASSQRGGWYEQYF	TGCGCCAGCAGCCAAAGAGGGGGCTGGTACGAGCAGTACTTC
TRBV6-1	TRBJ1-2	.	TRBD1	CASVTSPGQGYGYTF	TGTGCCAGCGTCACGTCACCGGGACAGGGCTATGGCTACACCTTC
TRBV6-1	TRBJ2-5	few	.	CASSELISFTQETQYF	TGTGCCAGCAGTGAATTGATTAGCTTTACCCAAGAGACCCAGTACTTC
TRBV7-9	TRBJ2-7	many	TRBD1	CASSRTGVYEQYF	TGTGCCAGCAGCCGGACAGGGGTTTACGAGCAGTACTTC
TRBV7-2	TRBJ1-1	many	.	CASSAPDGIEAFF	TGTGCCAGCAGCGCCCCGGACGGCATTGAAGCTTTCTTT
TRBV6-5	TRBJ2-7	many	TRBD1	CASSSTGVEQYF	TGTGCCAGCAGCTCGACAGGGGTCGAGCAGTACTTC
TRBV6-1	TRBJ2-2	.	TRBD1	CASRATGGSTGELFF	TGTGCCAGCAGGGCCACAGGGGGTAGTACCGGGGAGCTGTTTTTT
TRBV12-3/TRBV12-4	TRBJ2-7	many	.	CASSLGRGVRYEQYF	TGTGCCAGCAGTTTAGGCAGGGGGGTCCGCTACGAGCAGTACTTC
TRBV9	TRBJ2-2	few	TRBD2	CASSVLAGARGTGELFF	TGTGCCAGCAGCGTACTAGCGGGGGCTAGGGGGACCGGGGAGCTGTTTTTT
TRBV20-1	TRBJ1-1	once	.	CSARDTGTGAFF	TGCAGTGCTAGAGACACAGGGACGGGAGCTTTCTTT
TRBV6-5	TRBJ2-7	many	.	CASSYSGQGRGYEQYF	TGTGCCAGCAGTTACTCGGGTCAGGGGCGGGGATACGAGCAGTACTTC
TRBV19	TRBJ1-5	many	.	CASSIGGQRPQHF	TGTGCCAGTAGTATTGGCGGCCAGCGGCCCCAGCATTTT
TRBV12-3/TRBV12-4	TRBJ1-1	.	.	CASSFNDRMNTEAFF	TGTGCCAGCAGTTTCAATGATAGAATGAACACTGAAGCTTTCTTT
TRBV3-1	TRBJ1-1	.	.	CASSRLQNTEAFF	TGTGCCAGCAGCCGACTCCAGAACACTGAAGCTTTCTTT
TRBV19	TRBJ1-2	many	TRBD1	CASSIRTGFPSYGYTF	TGTGCCAGTAGTATACGGACAGGATTCCCCTCCTATGGCTACACCTTC
TRBV15	TRBJ1-1	.	TRBD1	CATRGTGRRETEAFF	TGTGCCACCAGGGGGACAGGGCGACGGGAGACTGAAGCTTTCTTT
TRBV25-1	TRBJ1-1	once	.	CASSPTRGETEAFF	TGTGCCAGCAGCCCCACCCGAGGGGAGACTGAAGCTTTCTTT
TRBV6-1	TRBJ1-5	.	TRBD1	CASKGRGLNQPQHF	TGTGCCTCAAAGGGCAGGGGGCTGAATCAGCCCCAGCATTTT
TRBV7-3	TRBJ2-5	.	TRBD1	CASSPRDRGAETQYF	TGTGCCAGCAGCCCAAGGGACAGGGGAGCAGAGACCCAGTACTTC
TRBV27	TRBJ1-2	many	.	CASSLYGTSHGYTF	TGTGCCAGCAGTTTATACGGCACGTCACATGGCTACACCTTC
TRBV4-1	TRBJ1-2	few	.	CASSQDFELHGYTF	TGCGCCAGCAGCCAAGATTTCGAGTTGCATGGCTACACCTTC
TRBV30	TRBJ1-5	few	TRBD1	CAWSEQGGQPQHF	TGTGCCTGGAGTGAACAGGGGGGGCAGCCCCAGCATTTT
TRBV10-2	TRBJ1-5	many	.	CASSVGVGGPQHF	TGCGCCAGCAGTGTAGGGGTCGGGGGGCCCCAGCATTTT
TRBV2	TRBJ2-5	many	TRBD2	CASTGGGTLPETQYF	TGTGCCAGCACGGGCGGGGGGACGCTCCCGGAGACCCAGTACTTC
TRBV6-1	TRBJ2-7	many	TRBD2	CAVRGGLDEQYF	TGTGCCGTTCGGGGGGGCCTCGACGAGCAGTACTTC
TRBV6-5	TRBJ1-2	many	.	CASSYGGRYGYTF	TGTGCCAGCAGCTATGGGGGGCGCTATGGCTACACCTTC
TRBV7-9	TRBJ1-3	many	.	CASSLAGPGNTIYF	TGCGCCAGCAGCTTGGCAGGGCCCGGAAACACCATATATTTT
TRBV18	TRBJ1-2	many	.	CASSPPVQAGKDGYTF	TGTGCCAGCTCACCACCGGTACAGGCGGGTAAAGATGGCTACACCTTC
TRBV12-3/TRBV12-4	TRBJ2-5	many	.	CASSFINPRVEETQYF	TGTGCCAGCAGTTTTATAAATCCCAGGGTCGAAGAGACCCAGTACTTC
TRBV3-1	TRBJ2-5	few	.	CASSQNRKQETQYF	TGTGCCAGCAGCCAAAATCGAAAGCAAGAGACCCAGTACTTC
TRBV12-3/TRBV12-4	TRBJ2-2	few	.	CASSGAGFAGELFF	TGTGCCAGCAGCGGGGCAGGGTTCGCCGGGGAGCTGTTTTTT
TRBV5-1	TRBJ1-1	many	.	CASRAQDASTEAFF	TGCGCCAGCCGGGCTCAGGACGCGTCCACTGAAGCTTTCTTT